These 32 T cell receptor beta chains were sequenced from one sample in a study of radiotherapy plus CTLA-4 blockade in lung cancer. TCRdb's copy holds only in-frame clones and misses some; the assay was immunoSEQ multiplex PCR. The sample shows about 73,000 clones, around nine tenths of them seen only once. Source: peripheral blood, taken from a patient treated with radiotherapy plus ipilimumab. Receptor source: a human donor with non-small cell lung cancer that progressed on radiotherapy plus ipilimumab.

This chain uses TRBV14 with TRBJ2-7; D unclear. Trimming pared 1 base from V and 0 bases from J, leaving 7 bases between. This CDR3 has 14 residues. The germline gives CDR1 SGHDN, CDR2 FVKESK. This CDR3 is CASSQGSYSYEQYV. As DNA, the CDR3 is TGTGCCAGCAGCCAAGGGTCATACTCCTACGAGCAGTACGTC.

J is TRBJ2-5 and V is TRBV5-1; 10 bases match TRBD1. This CDR3 has 19 amino acids. CDR1 is SGHRS and CDR2 is YFSETQ in the germline V gene. V shed 4 bases and J 2 bases; nucleotides not matched to a gene: 17. The CDR3 protein is CASSGRQGAPRSLQETQYF. As DNA, the CDR3 is TGCGCCAGCAGCGGGAGACAGGGGGCGCCACGAAGCCTACAAGAGACCCAGTACTTC.

The chain joins TRBV11-2 to TRBJ1-1; D is unresolved. Per the germline V gene, CDR1 is SGHAT and CDR2 is FQNNGV. V shed 2 bases and J shed 1 base, with 8 bases lying between them. This CDR3 is 14 amino acids long. The CDR3 DNA is TGTGCCAGCAGCTTAAGCGATTCGAACACTGAAGCTTTCTTT. Protein: CASSLSDSNTEAFF.

The CDR3 nucleotides read TGTGCCAGCAGTTATACAGGGGGCAATGGCTACACCTTC. Translating it yields CASSYTGGNGYTF. The genes are TRBV6-5 and TRBJ1-2; 9 bases map to TRBD1. The CDR3 sequence is 13 residues long. V gave up 3 bases and J gave up 6 bases; unmatched junction bases: 2. Germline V lookup: CDR1 MNHEY, CDR2 SVGAGI.

The chain is built from TRBV30 and TRBJ1-2, with D possibly being TRBD1 (5 bases). Trimming left V 0 bases short and J 4 bases short, with 15 bases between. This CDR3 is built from 15 residues. Germline V gene sequence: CDR1 GTSNPN, CDR2 SVGIG (reference sequence). The CDR3 coding sequence is TGTGCCTGGAGTGTCTCAGCAGGGCCCATCTATGGCTACACCTTC. This codes for CAWSVSAGPIYGYTF.

The chain has TRBV7-9 and TRBJ1-1, with TRBD1 matching over 8 bases. Germline V gene data show CDR1 as SEHNR and CDR2 as FQNEAQ (reference sequence). Trimming took 5 bases from V and 6 from J; bases not matched to a gene: 5. This CDR3 has 13 amino acids. In DNA form, the CDR3 reads TGTGCCAGCAGCGGACAGGGTGTGGCTGAAGCTTTCTTT. Translating it yields CASSGQGVAEAFF.

The chain employs TRBV30 and TRBJ2-3; maybe TRBD1 (6 bases). The CDR3 sequence is 12 residues long. The V gene's germline CDR1 is GTSNPN and CDR2 SVGIG (reference sequence). V shed 5 bases and J shed 4 bases, with 10 bases lying between them. The CDR3 region has the DNA TGTGCCTGGGGCAGGGGCCCAGATACGCAGTATTTT. This codes for CAWGRGPDTQYF.

This chain joins TRBV7-2 and TRBJ2-2; D is uncertain. The V end was cut by 7 bases, the J end by 1 base, with 10 bases between. The germline gives CDR1 SGHTA, CDR2 FQGNSA. The CDR3 has 14 amino acids. In DNA, the CDR3 is TGTGCCAGCACCCCTTGGGGGAACACCGGGGAGCTGTTTTTT. Encoded protein: CASTPWGNTGELFF.

The V gene is TRBV4-1, the J gene TRBJ2-5, with 12 bases identical to TRBD2. This CDR3 contains 15 residues. V was clipped by 1 base and J by 3 bases; unmatched bases: 0. Germline V gives CDR1 MGHRA, CDR2 YSYEKL. For the CDR3, the DNA is TGCGCCAGCAGCCAAGGACTAGCGGGAGAAGAGACCCAGTACTTC. Protein sequence: CASSQGLAGEETQYF.

The chain uses TRBV28 and TRBJ2-3, with D perhaps given as TRBD1 or TRBD2 (6 bases each). Germline CDR1 is MDHEN and CDR2 is SYDVKM. The CDR3 is 15 amino acids. Trimming shortened V by 5 bases and J by 2 bases, and 14 bases separated the two germline ends. Here the CDR3 reads CASSRGDTFTDTQYF. In DNA form, the CDR3 reads TGTGCCAGCAGTAGGGGGGACACCTTCACAGATACGCAGTATTTT.

The chain couples TRBV9 to TRBJ2-2; TRBD2 agrees at 10 bases. Losses at the gene ends were 0 bases for V and 4 bases for J; bases not matched to a gene: 6. This CDR3 is 17 amino acids long. CDR1 SGDLS and CDR2 YYNGEE come from the germline V gene. The CDR3: CASSVVGGTSATGELFF. The CDR3 nucleotides read TGTGCCAGCAGCGTAGTGGGGGGGACTAGCGCCACCGGGGAGCTGTTTTTT.

The chain links TRBV6-5 to TRBJ1-1; a weak D match, TRBD1 (5 bases). This CDR3 is built from 15 residues. The germline V and J ends were trimmed by 6 bases and 5 bases, with 19 bases remaining between them. The germline V gene encodes CDR1 MNHEY and CDR2 SVGAGI. DNA for the CDR3: TGTGCCAGCAGAAGGGACGCCGGGGGGGTGACTGAAGCTTTCTTT. Its protein is CASRRDAGGVTEAFF.

The CDR3 sequence is CASSYFGENYGYTF. In DNA, the CDR3 is TGTGCCAGCAGTTACTTTGGGGAGAACTATGGCTACACCTTC. This rearrangement joins TRBV6-5 to TRBJ1-2; unclear D gene. The V gene lost 1 base and the J gene lost 2 bases, with 8 bases spanning the gap. This CDR3 is built from 14 residues. Germline lookup yields CDR1 MNHEY and CDR2 SVGAGI.

CDR3 nucleotides: TGTGCCAGCAACCCCCGCCGGGCCATTACTGAAGCTTTCTTT. The encoded protein is CASNPRRAITEAFF. V and J are TRBV6-5 and TRBJ1-1; the D is unclear. With 7 bases removed from V and 5 bases from J, the gap between germline ends came to 17 bases. Germline values: CDR1 MNHEY, CDR2 SVGAGI. The CDR3 has 14 residues.

V is TRBV19 and J is TRBJ1-5, with D possibly TRBD1 on 6 matching bases. The germline gives CDR1 LNHDA, CDR2 SQIVND (reference sequence). Trimming took 5 bases from V and 2 from J, leaving 16 bases between them. CDR3 length: 16 amino acids. Written as DNA, the CDR3 is TGTGCCAGTAGTGCCGGTCGGGGGCGCGGCAATCAGCCCCAGCATTTT. Translation: CASSAGRGRGNQPQHF.

This sequence joins TRBV5-4 and TRBJ1-2, with D tentatively TRBD1 (5 bases). V was pared by 5 bases and J by 7 bases, with 15 bases between. Germline V gene lookup returns CDR1 SGHNT and CDR2 YYREEE (reference sequence). The CDR3 is made up of 13 amino acids. CDR3 sequence: CASSGTGGFGYTF. In DNA, the CDR3 is TGTGCCAGCAGTGGCACGGGGGGGTTTGGCTACACCTTC.

The V gene is TRBV5-1, the J gene TRBJ1-4; D remains ambiguous. The germline gives CDR1 SGHRS, CDR2 YFSETQ. The CDR3 sequence is 15 residues long. Trimming removed 4 bases at V and 0 bases at J, with 10 bases between. The DNA for the CDR3 is TGCGCCAGCAGCGACCCCCATGCAACTAATGAAAAACTGTTTTTT. This translates into CASSDPHATNEKLFF.

The chain employs TRBV28 and TRBJ1-2; a possible D gene is TRBD1 (5 bases). Per the germline V gene, CDR1 is MDHEN and CDR2 is SYDVKM. Between the trimmed V and J ends, which lost 8 bases and 11 bases, there was a span of 15 bases. The CDR3 has 11 amino acids. The CDR3 sequence is CASGTGKGYTF. The CDR3 region has the DNA TGTGCCAGCGGGACGGGGAAGGGTTACACCTTC.

J is TRBJ2-1 and V is TRBV2; D is undetermined. The germline gives CDR1 SNHLY, CDR2 FYNNEI. The CDR3 totals 13 residues. Trimming left V 5 bases short and J 6 bases short, with 11 bases between. The chain's CDR3 is CASSLGRSNEQFF. CDR3 in DNA: TGTGCCAGCAGTCTTGGACGGAGCAATGAGCAGTTCTTC.

This chain joins TRBV6-1 and TRBJ2-7; D gene unclear. V shed 7 bases and J shed 0 bases, with 7 bases lying between them. CDR1 MNHNS and CDR2 SASEGT come from the germline V gene. The CDR3 sequence is 12 residues long. The CDR3 DNA is TGTGCCAGCAAAAACCCCTCCTACGAGCAGTACGTC. The encoded protein is CASKNPSYEQYV.

The CDR3 DNA reads as TGTGCCTGGAGTGTAACTAGCGGGGGCACAGATACGCAGTATTTT. Translation gives CAWSVTSGGTDTQYF. The chain combines TRBV30 with TRBJ2-3; 10 bases are a match to TRBD2. The CDR3 consists of 15 residues. V lost 0 bases to trimming and J lost 1 base; unmatched junction nucleotides: 1. CDR1 and CDR2 from the germline V gene are GTSNPN and SVGIG (reference sequence). Supplemented by reference TRBV30 and TRBJ2-3, the full variable domain reads SQTIHQWPATLVQPVGSPLSLECTVEGTSNPNLYWYRQAAGRGLQLLFYSVGIGQISSEVPQNLSASRPQDRQFILSSKKLLLSDSGFYLCAWSVTSGGTDTQYFGPGTRLTVL.

The rearrangement links TRBV5-1 to TRBJ2-5; D ambiguous. Germline CDR1 and CDR2: SGHRS and YFSETQ. The CDR3 is 15 amino acids. Trimming pared 4 bases from V and 4 bases from J, leaving 17 bases between. In DNA, the CDR3 is TGCGCCAGCAGCCCCGTCCATCAACCGGGAGAGACCCAGTACTTC. This sequence encodes CASSPVHQPGETQYF.

The rearrangement joins TRBV18 to TRBJ1-5; 8 bases match TRBD1. Germline V gene data show CDR1 as KGHSH and CDR2 as LQKENI. The CDR3 consists of 17 residues. After removal of 6 bases from V and 2 bases from J, the junction contained 12 bases not matched to a gene. Written as DNA, the CDR3 is TGTGCCAGCTCGGCGAATCAGGGGGCAGTGGGCAATCAGCCCCAGCATTTT. Protein: CASSANQGAVGNQPQHF.

The chain carries TRBV5-5 and TRBJ1-1, with TRBD1 as a possible D gene (5 bases). Germline values: CDR1 SGHKS, CDR2 YYEKEE (reference sequence). V dropped 5 bases and J dropped 0 bases, with 14 bases sitting between them. The CDR3 covers 15 residues. CDR3 protein: CASRGDGLLNTEAFF. The CDR3 bases are TGTGCCAGCAGGGGGGATGGACTGCTGAACACTGAAGCTTTCTTT.

The V and J genes are TRBV19 and TRBJ2-5; D uncertain. There are 14 residues in the CDR3. Germline assignment: CDR1 LNHDA and CDR2 SQIVND (reference sequence). Trimming removed 8 bases at V and 2 bases at J, with 15 bases between. In DNA, the CDR3 is TGTGCCAGTTCTATCCGGGCATGGCAAGAGACCCAGTACTTC. The encoded protein is CASSIRAWQETQYF. Based on the CDR3 plus reference TRBV19 and TRBJ2-5, the full variable domain is DGGITQSPKYLFRKEGQNVTLSCEQNLNHDAMYWYRQDPGQGLRLIYYSQIVNDFQKGDIAEGYSVSREKKESFPLTVTSAQKNPTAFYLCASSIRAWQETQYFGPGTRLLVL.

The chain recombines TRBV28 with TRBJ2-7; D is undetermined. The germline V gene encodes CDR1 MDHEN and CDR2 SYDVKM. The germline V and J ends were trimmed by 6 bases and 3 bases, with 9 bases remaining between them. The CDR3 is 12 residues long. The CDR3 reads CASSSVVYEQYF. The DNA for the CDR3 is TGTGCCAGCAGCTCAGTAGTCTACGAGCAGTACTTC.

This chain links TRBV30 with TRBJ1-5; D ambiguous. Trimming stripped 1 base from V and 3 bases from J, with 10 bases between. Germline assignment: CDR1 GTSNPN and CDR2 SVGIG (reference sequence). The CDR3 is made up of 14 amino acids. The CDR3 region is CAWSEVGHNQPQHF. CDR3 DNA: TGTGCCTGGAGTGAGGTAGGCCACAATCAGCCCCAGCATTTT.

V usage is TRBV30 and J usage is TRBJ1-1; 7 positions agree with TRBD1. CDR1 is GTSNPN and CDR2 is SVGIG in the germline V gene (reference sequence). This CDR3 comprises 11 residues. The J segment lost 11 bases and the V segment lost 0 bases, leaving 3 bases of the junction unmatched. The CDR3 here is CAWSVSRGAFF. As DNA, the CDR3 is TGTGCCTGGAGTGTATCCAGGGGGGCTTTCTTT. Full variable domain (missing parts from reference TRBV30 and TRBJ1-1): SQTIHQWPATLVQPVGSPLSLECTVEGTSNPNLYWYRQAAGRGLQLLFYSVGIGQISSEVPQNLSASRPQDRQFILSSKKLLLSDSGFYLCAWSVSRGAFFGQGTRLTVV.

This rearrangement joins TRBV28 to TRBJ2-5; TRBD1 matches at 7 bases. CDR1 is MDHEN, CDR2 SYDVKM, per germline. After removal of 5 bases from V and 3 bases from J, the junction contained 9 bases not matched to a gene. This CDR3 contains 15 residues. The CDR3 protein is CASSPRGQLKETQYF. DNA of the CDR3: TGTGCCAGCAGTCCACGGGGACAGCTGAAAGAGACCCAGTACTTC.

The rearrangement links TRBV6-6 to TRBJ1-1, with 7 positions matching TRBD1. Germline V gene data show CDR1 as MNHNY and CDR2 as SVGAGI (reference sequence). This CDR3 region has 12 residues. Trimming cost V 2 bases and J 7 bases; bases outside gene matches: 1. CDR3 protein: CASSYGQVEAFF. CDR3 nucleotide sequence: TGTGCCAGCAGTTACGGACAGGTTGAAGCTTTCTTT.

This chain connects TRBV18 to TRBJ2-7, with D possibly being TRBD1 or TRBD2 (6 bases each). The germline V gene has CDR1 KGHSH and CDR2 LQKENI. The CDR3 covers 16 residues. V dropped 2 bases and J dropped 5 bases, with 19 bases sitting between them. CDR3 sequence reads: CASSPGWRGKVHEQYF. In nucleotides, the CDR3 is TGTGCCAGCTCACCAGGGTGGAGGGGGAAGGTCCACGAGCAGTACTTC.

Ten or more counts support this clone. The CDR3 here is CASSSPGQLYNEQFF. The CDR3, as DNA: TGTGCCAGCAGTTCGCCGGGACAGCTATACAATGAGCAGTTCTTC. The chain links TRBV27 to TRBJ2-1; 7 nucleotides line up with TRBD1. The CDR3 contains 15 residues. The trim removed 4 bases at V and 4 bases at J, leaving 7 bases unmatched. Germline CDR1 reads MNHEY; CDR2 reads SMNVEV (reference sequence).